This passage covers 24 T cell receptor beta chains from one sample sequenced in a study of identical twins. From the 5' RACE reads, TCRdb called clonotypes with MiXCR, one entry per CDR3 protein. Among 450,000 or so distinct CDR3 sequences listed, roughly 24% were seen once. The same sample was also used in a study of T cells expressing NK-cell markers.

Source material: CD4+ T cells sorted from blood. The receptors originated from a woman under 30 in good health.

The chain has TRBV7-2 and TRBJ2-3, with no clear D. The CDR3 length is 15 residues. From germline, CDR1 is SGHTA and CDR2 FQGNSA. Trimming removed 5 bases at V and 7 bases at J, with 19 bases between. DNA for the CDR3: TGTGCCAGCAGCCTTACACGAAACCAAGGCTATACGCAGTATTTT. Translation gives CASSLTRNQGYTQYF.

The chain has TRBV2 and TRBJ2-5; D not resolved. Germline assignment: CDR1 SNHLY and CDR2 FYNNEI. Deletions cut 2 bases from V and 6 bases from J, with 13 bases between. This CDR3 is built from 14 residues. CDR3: CASSEMSHSQTQYF. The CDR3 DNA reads TGTGCCAGCAGTGAAATGAGTCATTCTCAGACCCAGTACTTC.

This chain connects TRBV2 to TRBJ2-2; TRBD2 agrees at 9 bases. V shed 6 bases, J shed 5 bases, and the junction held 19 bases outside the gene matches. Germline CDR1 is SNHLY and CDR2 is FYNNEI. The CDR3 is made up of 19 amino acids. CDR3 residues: CASSVPLAGKPGRTGELFF. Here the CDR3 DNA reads TGTGCCAGCAGCGTCCCCCTAGCGGGGAAACCTGGGAGGACCGGGGAGCTGTTTTTT.

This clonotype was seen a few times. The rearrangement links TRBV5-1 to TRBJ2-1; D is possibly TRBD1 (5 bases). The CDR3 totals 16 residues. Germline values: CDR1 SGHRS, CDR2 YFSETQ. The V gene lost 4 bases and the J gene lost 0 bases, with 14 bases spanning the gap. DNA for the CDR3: TGCGCCAGCAGCCGGACATTCCGGAGCTCCTACAATGAGCAGTTCTTC. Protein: CASSRTFRSSYNEQFF. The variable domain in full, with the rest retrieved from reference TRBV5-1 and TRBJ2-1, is KAGVTQTPRYLIKTRGQQVTLSCSPISGHRSVSWYQQTPGQGLQFLFEYFSETQRNKGNFPGRFSGRQFSNSRSEMNVSTLELGDSALYLCASSRTFRSSYNEQFFGPGTRLTVL.

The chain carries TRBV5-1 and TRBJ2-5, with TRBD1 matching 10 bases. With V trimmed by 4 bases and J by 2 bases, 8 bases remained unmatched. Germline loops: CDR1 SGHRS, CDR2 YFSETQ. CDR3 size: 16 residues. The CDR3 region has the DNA TGCGCCAGCAGCCCCTTCTCGGACAGGGGGCAAGAGACCCAGTACTTC. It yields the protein CASSPFSDRGQETQYF.

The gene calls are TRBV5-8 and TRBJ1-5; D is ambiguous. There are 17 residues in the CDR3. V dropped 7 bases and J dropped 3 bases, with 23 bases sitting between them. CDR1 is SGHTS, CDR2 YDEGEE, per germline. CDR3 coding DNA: TGTGCCAGCCGGAGGCCGCCGCCCCTAGGATACAATCAGCCCCAGCATTTT. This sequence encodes CASRRPPPLGYNQPQHF.

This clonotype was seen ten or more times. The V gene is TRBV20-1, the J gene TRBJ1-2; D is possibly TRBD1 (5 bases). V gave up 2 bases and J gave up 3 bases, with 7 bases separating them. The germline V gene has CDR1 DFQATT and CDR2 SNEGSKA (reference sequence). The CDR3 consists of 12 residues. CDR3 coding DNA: TGCAGTGCTAGACGGGGGGACTATGGCTACACCTTC. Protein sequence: CSARRGDYGYTF.

The CDR3 region is CASSISGGYEQYF. The DNA of the CDR3 is TGTGCCAGCAGCATCAGCGGGGGCTACGAGCAGTACTTC. J is TRBJ2-7 and V is TRBV5-4; 8 nucleotides agree with TRBD2. J gave up 3 bases and V 4 bases, and 3 bases lay outside the gene matches. There are 13 residues in the CDR3. The V gene's germline CDR1 is SGHNT and CDR2 YYREEE (reference sequence).

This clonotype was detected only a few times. The CDR3 coding sequence is TGCGCCAGCAGCTTGGCCGTGTTCGGGGGGCAAGAGACCCAGTACTTC. Its protein is CASSLAVFGGQETQYF. The chain has TRBV5-1 and TRBJ2-5; 7 nucleotides align to TRBD2. Germline CDR1 and CDR2: SGHRS and YFSETQ. This CDR3 spans 16 amino acids. Unmatched junction bases numbered 7, after V lost 0 bases and J lost 2 bases.

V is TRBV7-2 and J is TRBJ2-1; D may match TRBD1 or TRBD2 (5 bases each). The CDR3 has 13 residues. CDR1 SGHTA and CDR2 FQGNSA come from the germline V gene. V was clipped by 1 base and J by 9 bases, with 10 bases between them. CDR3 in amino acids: CASSLVPGTEQFF. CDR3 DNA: TGTGCCAGCAGCTTAGTTCCCGGGACTGAGCAGTTCTTC.

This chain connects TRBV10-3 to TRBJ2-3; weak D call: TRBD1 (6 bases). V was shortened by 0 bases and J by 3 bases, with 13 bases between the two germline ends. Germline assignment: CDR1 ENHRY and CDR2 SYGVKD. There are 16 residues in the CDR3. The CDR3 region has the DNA TGTGCCATCAGTGAGTCGAAAGGACAGAGAACAGATACGCAGTATTTT. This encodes CAISESKGQRTDTQYF.

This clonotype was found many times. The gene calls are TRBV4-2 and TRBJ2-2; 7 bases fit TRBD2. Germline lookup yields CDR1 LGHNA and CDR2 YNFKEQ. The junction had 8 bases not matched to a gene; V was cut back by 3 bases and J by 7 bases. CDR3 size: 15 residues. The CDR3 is CASSHGTKGIGELFF. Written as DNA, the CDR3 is TGTGCCAGCAGCCACGGGACTAAGGGGATCGGGGAGCTGTTTTTT.

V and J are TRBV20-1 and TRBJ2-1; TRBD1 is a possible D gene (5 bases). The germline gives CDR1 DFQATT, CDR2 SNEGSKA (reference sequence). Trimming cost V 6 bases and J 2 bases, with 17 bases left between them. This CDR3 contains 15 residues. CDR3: CSAGPRGKTYNEQFF. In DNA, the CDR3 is TGCAGTGCCGGACCTAGGGGAAAGACCTACAATGAGCAGTTCTTC.

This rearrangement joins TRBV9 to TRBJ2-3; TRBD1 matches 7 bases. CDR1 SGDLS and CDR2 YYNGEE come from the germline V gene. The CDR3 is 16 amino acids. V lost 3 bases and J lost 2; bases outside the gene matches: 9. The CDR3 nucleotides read TGTGCCAGCAGCGCAAGACAGGGCCTCCACACAGATACGCAGTATTTT. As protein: CASSARQGLHTDTQYF.

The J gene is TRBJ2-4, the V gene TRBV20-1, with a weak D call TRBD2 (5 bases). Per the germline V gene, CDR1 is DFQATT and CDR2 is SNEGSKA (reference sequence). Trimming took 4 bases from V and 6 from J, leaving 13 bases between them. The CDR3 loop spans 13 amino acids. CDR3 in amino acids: CSAIREPLNIQYF. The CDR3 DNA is TGCAGTGCTATCCGGGAACCACTAAACATTCAGTACTTC.

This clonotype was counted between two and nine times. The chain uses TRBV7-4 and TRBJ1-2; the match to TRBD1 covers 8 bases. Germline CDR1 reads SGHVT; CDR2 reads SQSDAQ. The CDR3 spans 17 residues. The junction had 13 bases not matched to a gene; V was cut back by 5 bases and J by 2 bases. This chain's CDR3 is CASSSGQGERLNYGYTF. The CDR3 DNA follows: TGTGCCAGCAGCAGTGGACAGGGTGAGCGTCTCAACTATGGCTACACCTTC.

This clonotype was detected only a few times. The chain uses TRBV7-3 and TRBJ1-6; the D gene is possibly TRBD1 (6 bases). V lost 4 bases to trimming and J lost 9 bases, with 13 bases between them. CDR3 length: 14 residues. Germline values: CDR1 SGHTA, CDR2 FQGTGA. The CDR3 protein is CASSSGHEGSPLHF. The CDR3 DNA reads TGTGCCAGCAGCTCGGGACATGAAGGTTCACCCCTCCACTTT. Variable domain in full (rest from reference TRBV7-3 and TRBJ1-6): GAGVSQTPSNKVTEKGKYVELRCDPISGHTALYWYRQSLGQGPEFLIYFQGTGAADDSGLPNDRFFAVRPEGSVSTLKIQRTERGDSAVYLCASSSGHEGSPLHFGNGTRLTVT.

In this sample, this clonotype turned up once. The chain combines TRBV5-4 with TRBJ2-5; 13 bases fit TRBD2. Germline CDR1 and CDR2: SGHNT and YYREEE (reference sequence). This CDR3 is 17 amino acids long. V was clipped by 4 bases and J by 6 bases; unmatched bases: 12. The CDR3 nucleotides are TGTGCCAGCAGCCCCTACCGTGGACTAGCGGGAGTACAGACCCAGTACTTC. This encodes CASSPYRGLAGVQTQYF.

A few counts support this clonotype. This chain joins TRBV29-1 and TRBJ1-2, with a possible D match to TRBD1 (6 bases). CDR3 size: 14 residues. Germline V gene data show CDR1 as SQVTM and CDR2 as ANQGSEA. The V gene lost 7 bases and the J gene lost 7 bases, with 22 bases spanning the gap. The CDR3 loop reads CSGGRQGIGGGYTF. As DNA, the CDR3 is TGCAGCGGAGGTCGCCAGGGGATCGGTGGTGGCTACACCTTC.

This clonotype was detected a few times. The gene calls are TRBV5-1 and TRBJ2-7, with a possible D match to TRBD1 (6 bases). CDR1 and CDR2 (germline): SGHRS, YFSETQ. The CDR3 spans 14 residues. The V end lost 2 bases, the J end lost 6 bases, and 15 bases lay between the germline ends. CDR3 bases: TGCGCCAGCAGCTTAACAGGGAACCCTTCCGAGCAGTACTTC. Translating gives CASSLTGNPSEQYF.

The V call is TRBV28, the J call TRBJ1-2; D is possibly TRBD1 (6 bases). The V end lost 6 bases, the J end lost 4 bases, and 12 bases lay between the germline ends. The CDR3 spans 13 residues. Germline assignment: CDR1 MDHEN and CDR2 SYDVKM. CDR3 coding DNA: TGTGCCAGCAGGCGCAGGGGTGGCTATGGCTACACCTTC. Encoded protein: CASRRRGGYGYTF.

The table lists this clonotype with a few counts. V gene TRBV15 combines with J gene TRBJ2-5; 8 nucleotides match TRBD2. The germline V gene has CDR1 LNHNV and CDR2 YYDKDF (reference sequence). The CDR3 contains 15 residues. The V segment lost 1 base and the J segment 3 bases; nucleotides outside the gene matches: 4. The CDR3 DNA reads TGTGCCACCAGCAGAGCACCGGGAGGGGAAGAGACCCAGTACTTC. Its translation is CATSRAPGGEETQYF.

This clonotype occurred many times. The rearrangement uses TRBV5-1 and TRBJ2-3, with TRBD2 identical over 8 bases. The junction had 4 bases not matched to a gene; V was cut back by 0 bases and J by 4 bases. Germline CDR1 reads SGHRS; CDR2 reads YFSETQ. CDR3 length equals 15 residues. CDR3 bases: TGCGCCAGCAGCTTGGAGCTAGCGGGCTCAGATACGCAGTATTTT. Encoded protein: CASSLELAGSDTQYF.

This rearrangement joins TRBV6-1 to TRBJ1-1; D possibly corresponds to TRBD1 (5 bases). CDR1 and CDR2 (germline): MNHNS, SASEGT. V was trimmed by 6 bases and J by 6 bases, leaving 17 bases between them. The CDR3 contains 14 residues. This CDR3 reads CASRWGNVHAEAFF. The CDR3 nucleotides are TGTGCCAGCAGATGGGGGAATGTTCACGCTGAAGCTTTCTTT.